Listed here is a single T cell receptor beta chain. The antigen remains undetermined. V was trimmed by 3 bases and J by 0 bases, leaving 11 bases between them. The CDR3 consists of 15 residues. Germline CDR1 is LNHDA and CDR2 is SQIVND (reference sequence). This specimen comes from a study of Ad26.COV2.S vaccination and SARS-CoV-2 variants. Across the study: Ad26.COV2.S shots went into the muscle once or twice, 56 days apart. Study-level findings and limits: Compared with placebo recipients, vaccine recipients had higher spike-specific TCR breadth.

Treatment specified: roughly 19 received Ad26.COV2.S at low or high dose, single or two shots; 5 received placebo; per-sample allocation not given. Following the first vaccine or placebo injection, samples were taken on day 63. An adult donor aged 18-55 years was enrolled in Boston. Using immunoSEQ multiplex PCR, the repertoire was profiled, and TCRdb retains in-frame clones only, with some absent. The data contain some 460,000 clones, 89% of them seen just once; the ten biggest clones take up about 1.7%. This TCR derives from a person aged 18 to 65 who received the Ad26.COV2.S COVID-19 vaccine or a placebo. This specimen consisted of peripheral blood, obtained in a trial of Ad26.COV2.S vaccine versus placebo. The chain recombines TRBV19 with TRBJ1-2; TRBD1 might be the D (5 bases). The CDR3 sequence: CASSMGPFSNYGYTF. DNA for the CDR3: TGTGCCAGTAGTATGGGACCCTTCTCTAACTATGGCTACACCTTC.